The rows below give T cell receptor beta chains drawn from one sample of a study of OX40 agonist ivuxolimab in advanced cancers. Produced via immunoSEQ multiplex PCR; TCRdb's table is partial and in-frame only. In the table there are around 83,000 clones, about 90% of which are singletons. The source was CD4+ or CD8+ T cells sorted from blood, collected in a trial of the OX40 agonist ivuxolimab. These receptors were taken from an adult with an advanced solid tumor such as melanoma, head and neck, liver or kidney cancer. Both conserved end residues are part of each CDR3. Each record gives: J gene, V gene, clone size, D gene, CDR3 protein, CDR3 DNA. A D gene is named only where the DNA matches it firmly. Size is omitted from some rows. Given values are once, few, many or a class for expanded clones.

j_gene: TRBJ2-1; v_gene: TRBV5-1; abundance: -; d_gene: TRBD1; CDR3aa: CASSRSGQEHNEQFF; CDR3nt: TGCGCCAGCAGTCGTTCGGGACAGGAACACAATGAGCAGTTCTTC
j_gene: TRBJ1-3; v_gene: TRBV6-5; abundance: -; d_gene: TRBD1; CDR3aa: CASSFGQGGTIYF; CDR3nt: TGTGCCAGCAGTTTTGGACAGGGCGGCACCATATATTTT
j_gene: TRBJ1-2; v_gene: TRBV7-3; abundance: -; d_gene: TRBD1; CDR3aa: CASSLTPFGTGDQNGYTF; CDR3nt: TGTGCCAGCAGCTTAACGCCGTTCGGGACAGGGGATCAGAATGGCTACACCTTC
j_gene: TRBJ2-3; v_gene: TRBV5-5; abundance: -; d_gene: TRBD2; CDR3aa: CASSLEGREGADTQYF; CDR3nt: TGTGCCAGCAGCTTGGAGGGGCGGGAGGGGGCAGATACGCAGTATTTT
j_gene: TRBJ2-1; v_gene: TRBV15; abundance: -; d_gene: -; CDR3aa: CATSRDTGDEQFF; CDR3nt: TGTGCCACCAGCAGAGATACGGGGGATGAGCAGTTCTTC
j_gene: TRBJ2-1; v_gene: TRBV27; abundance: once; d_gene: -; CDR3aa: CASSRDLGGAGEQFF; CDR3nt: TGTGCCAGCAGTAGAGACCTCGGGGGAGCGGGTGAGCAGTTCTTC
j_gene: TRBJ2-7; v_gene: TRBV5-5; abundance: -; d_gene: TRBD2; CDR3aa: CASSFTSGPRLVYEQYF; CDR3nt: TGTGCCAGCAGCTTTACTAGCGGCCCCCGACTTGTCTACGAGCAGTACTTC
j_gene: TRBJ2-7; v_gene: TRBV18; abundance: -; d_gene: TRBD2; CDR3aa: CASSPTSGRTYEQYF; CDR3nt: TGTGCCAGCTCACCGACTAGCGGAAGGACCTACGAGCAGTACTTC
j_gene: TRBJ2-5; v_gene: TRBV5-4; abundance: -; d_gene: TRBD2; CDR3aa: CASSLGTSQETQYF; CDR3nt: TGTGCCAGCAGCCTAGGGACTAGCCAAGAGACCCAGTACTTC
j_gene: TRBJ1-2; v_gene: TRBV25-1; abundance: -; d_gene: -; CDR3aa: CASSEVGDLYGYTF; CDR3nt: TGTGCCAGCAGTGAAGTTGGGGATCTCTATGGCTACACCTTC
j_gene: TRBJ2-2; v_gene: TRBV11-2; abundance: few; d_gene: TRBD2; CDR3aa: CASSWTSRTGELFF; CDR3nt: TGTGCCAGCAGCTGGACTAGCCGGACCGGGGAGCTGTTTTTT
j_gene: TRBJ1-1; v_gene: TRBV11-1; abundance: -; d_gene: TRBD1; CDR3aa: CASSLGQGWTEAFF; CDR3nt: TGTGCCAGCAGCTTAGGACAGGGGTGGACTGAAGCTTTCTTT
j_gene: TRBJ1-2; v_gene: TRBV2; abundance: -; d_gene: TRBD1; CDR3aa: CASDRDRVGYGYTF; CDR3nt: TGTGCCAGTGATCGAGACAGGGTGGGGTATGGCTACACCTTC
j_gene: TRBJ2-2; v_gene: TRBV2; abundance: -; d_gene: -; CDR3aa: CASSEQRVRELFF; CDR3nt: TGTGCCAGCAGTGAGCAGAGGGTCCGGGAGCTGTTTTTT
j_gene: TRBJ2-5; v_gene: TRBV6-5; abundance: -; d_gene: TRBD1; CDR3aa: CASSGTGGGETQYF; CDR3nt: TGTGCCAGCAGTGGTACAGGGGGCGGAGAGACCCAGTACTTC
j_gene: TRBJ2-3; v_gene: TRBV15; abundance: -; d_gene: TRBD1; CDR3aa: CATSRRTGTGADTQYF; CDR3nt: TGTGCCACCAGCAGACGGACCGGGACAGGGGCAGATACGCAGTATTTT
j_gene: TRBJ2-7; v_gene: TRBV10-2; abundance: -; d_gene: TRBD1; CDR3aa: CASSDRQGAIHEQYF; CDR3nt: TGCGCCAGCAGTGACCGACAGGGGGCAATACACGAGCAGTACTTC